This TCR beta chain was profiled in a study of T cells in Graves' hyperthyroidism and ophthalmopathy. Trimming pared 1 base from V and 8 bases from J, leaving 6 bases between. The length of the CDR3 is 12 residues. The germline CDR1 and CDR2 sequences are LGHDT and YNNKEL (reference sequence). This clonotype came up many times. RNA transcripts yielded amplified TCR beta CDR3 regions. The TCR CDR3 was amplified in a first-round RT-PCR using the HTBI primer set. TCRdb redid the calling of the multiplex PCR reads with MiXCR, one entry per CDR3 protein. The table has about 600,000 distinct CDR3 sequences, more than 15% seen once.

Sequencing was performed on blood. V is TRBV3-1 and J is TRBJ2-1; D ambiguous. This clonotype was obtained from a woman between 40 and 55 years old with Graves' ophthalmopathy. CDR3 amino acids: CASSQVFDEQFF. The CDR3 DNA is TGTGCCAGCAGCCAAGTTTTCGATGAGCAGTTCTTC.